This TCR beta chain is from a study of CD8+CD57+ T cells in acquired aplastic anemia. The CDR3 has 13 residues. V lost 2 bases and J 3 bases, leaving 5 bases between the germline ends. The sample holds many counts of this clonotype. The use of genomic DNA as template underpinned the TCR beta VDJ and CDR3 profiling. TCRdb itself ran the reads through MiXCR, one entry per CDR3 protein. There are about 290,000 distinct CDR3 sequences in the sample; approximately 58% occur only once, and under 1.5% lies in the top ten. The sequenced patients had an expansion of CD8+CD57+ cells seen by flow cytometry. The sample consisted of sorted CD4+, CD8+, or CD8+CD57+ T cells (not recorded which) from PBMCs. The chain has TRBV12-3 or TRBV12-4 and TRBJ2-1; D gene unclear. The TCR comes from a human donor with aplastic anemia. The CDR3: CASSLLDYNEQFF. Written as DNA, the CDR3 is TGTGCCAGCAGTTTACTTGACTACAATGAGCAGTTCTTC.